This T cell receptor beta chain was sequenced in a study of cytomegalovirus exposure and HLA in healthy donors. For this clone: The antigen remains unidentified.

Study results and caveats: Among the sequence variants, a highly shared cluster was likely an artifact of sequencing.

It was with 60 Vbeta and 13 Jbeta primers that the PCR ran. Assay used: immunoSEQ multiplex PCR; TCRdb lists only in-frame clones, some missing. Of 35,000 to 45,000 clones detected, around 73% appear once; the ten largest clones hold roughly 3.3%. The TCR sequence derives from a woman aged 30 to 39 in good health and CMV-seronegative. Specimen: PBMCs.

This CDR3 is CASSAGTGYGSYEQYF. CDR3 bases: TGCGCCAGCAGCGCCGGAACAGGTTATGGGTCCTACGAGCAGTACTTC. The genes are TRBV4-1 and TRBJ2-7, with D possibly matching TRBD1 (5 bases). Germline V gene data show CDR1 as MGHRA and CDR2 as YSYEKL. The CDR3 has 16 amino acids. Trimming cost V 5 bases and J 1 base, with 18 bases left between them.